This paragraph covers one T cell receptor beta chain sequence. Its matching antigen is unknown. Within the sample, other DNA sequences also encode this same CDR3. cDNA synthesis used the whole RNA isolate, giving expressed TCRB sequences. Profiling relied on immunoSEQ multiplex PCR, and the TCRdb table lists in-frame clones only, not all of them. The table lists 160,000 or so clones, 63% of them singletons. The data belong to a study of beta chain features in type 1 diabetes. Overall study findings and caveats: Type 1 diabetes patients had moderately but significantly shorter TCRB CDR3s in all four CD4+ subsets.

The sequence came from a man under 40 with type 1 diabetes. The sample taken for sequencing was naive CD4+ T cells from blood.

Here the CDR3 reads CASSSTYEQYF. The CDR3 DNA reads as TGTGCCAGCAGTTCGACCTACGAGCAGTACTTC. The genes are TRBV27 and TRBJ2-7; D gene ambiguous. Germline assignment: CDR1 MNHEY and CDR2 SMNVEV (reference sequence). This CDR3 is 11 amino acids long. V gave up 4 bases and J gave up 2 bases, with 3 bases separating them.